This entry describes one TCR beta chain. Antigen: not known. The treatment: 15 to 20 received Ad26.COV2.S at low or high dose, single or two shots; 5 received placebo; per-sample allocation not given. Repertoires come from day 63 after the first vaccine or placebo injection. Cohort 1b enrolled adults aged 18-55 years in Boston. This record belongs to a study of Ad26.COV2.S vaccination and SARS-CoV-2 variants. Study results and caveats: Recipients of vaccine and of placebo showed similar breadth of their non-spike TCR repertoires.

The germline V gene encodes CDR1 SGDLS and CDR2 YYNGEE. The V end was cut by 4 bases, the J end by 7 bases, with 20 bases between. The CDR3 is 15 residues long. This table comes from immunoSEQ multiplex PCR, and its TCRdb copy is limited to in-frame clones, with some not included. The sample records roughly 380,000 clones, approximately 84% being singletons. Sequenced material: peripheral blood, taken in a trial of Ad26.COV2.S vaccine versus placebo. This sequence joins TRBV9 and TRBJ2-5, with D maybe TRBD2 (6 bases). The clonotype comes from a person aged 18-60 years who received the Ad26.COV2.S COVID-19 vaccine or a placebo. Here the CDR3 reads CASSTNLGGMGTQYF. The CDR3 DNA reads as TGTGCCAGCAGCACCAATCTGGGGGGTATGGGGACCCAGTACTTC.